This TCR beta chain was recovered during a study of cytomegalovirus exposure and HLA in healthy donors. Broader study findings: Another analysis was done later, and it associated roughly 15,000 TCR beta sequences with HLA alleles at 0.05 false discovery rate.

Trimming left V 6 bases short and J 3 bases short, with 18 bases between. Germline CDR1 MNHEY, CDR2 SVGAGI. The CDR3 contains 15 residues. About this clone itself: Its target is unknown.

The PCR used 60 Vbeta and 13 Jbeta primers. Profiling relied on immunoSEQ multiplex PCR, and the TCRdb table lists in-frame clones only, not all of them. This sample has 150,000 to 200,000 clones, with around 83% found just once. V and J are TRBV6-5 and TRBJ2-7; weak D call: TRBD1 (5 bases). The sample consisted of PBMCs. This TCR was sampled from a man in his fifties or sixties in good health and CMV-seropositive. The CDR3: CASSLTPDRFYEQYF. The CDR3 DNA sequence: TGTGCCAGCAGCCTGACTCCTGACAGATTCTACGAGCAGTACTTC.